What follows is one T cell receptor beta chain and its context. Its antigen is currently unknown. One end of the junction varies from germline; a read error may be responsible. Co-extracted RNA and DNA came from around 18-30 mg of unsorted bulk tissue. Each of the tumor samples contained in excess of 75% viable tumor cells. The sample is drawn from a study of tumor-infiltrating lymphocytes in primary liver carcinoma. On the study more broadly: Donors had hepatocellular carcinoma or combined HCC and intrahepatic cholangiocarcinoma. Study findings and constraints: With p = 0.039, the top-250-clone fraction in tumors significantly exceeded that in blood.

Researchers generated TCR beta cDNA from roughly 500 ng of total RNA, relying on a constant-region primer. Each TCR beta library was derived from three nested multiplex PCR rounds that employed slightly modified ARM-PCR. A C-beta reverse primer and TRBV1-TRBV30 forward primers served in each of the first two PCR rounds, at 10 cycles apiece. A single record per CDR3 protein comes from TCRdb applying MiXCR to the multiplex PCR reads. Among about 43,000 distinct CDR3 sequences listed, around 72% were seen once. The CDR3 has 21 residues. The germline V gene has CDR1 SGHAT and CDR2 FQNNGV. The source material was liver tumor tissue from sampling region 2. The subset: tumor region T2, inferior pole. This clonotype was sampled from a man aged 35 to 55 with primary liver carcinoma and hepatitis B virus infection. The chain has TRBV11-2 and TRBJ2-6; 8 nucleotides match TRBD1. In DNA, the CDR3 is TGTTACAGCAGCATGGGGGGAGACAGGGGCATTCCCCTCTCTGGGGCCAACGTCATGACTTTC. It translates to CYSSMGGDRGIPLSGANVMTF.